This is a list of T cell receptor beta chains from one sample in a study of post-analysis software for immune sequencing data. TCRdb analysed the PCR reads with MiXCR anew, one entry per CDR3 protein. Of fewer than 850,000 distinct CDR3 sequences in the sample, just over 45% were seen once. Sequenced material: blood. The receptors originated from a girl aged 10 to 17 with multiple sclerosis. Both conserved end residues are part of each CDR3. The order of the fields is D gene, V gene, J gene, clone size, CDR3 DNA, CDR3 protein. D genes are given only for firm matches. Clone size, where shown, is once, few, many, or a class for clones that have expanded.

TRBD1	TRBV27	TRBJ1-2	-	TGTGCCAGCAGTCCGGGGAGATACAGGGGATACTATGGCTACACCTTC	CASSPGRYRGYYGYTF
-	TRBV21-1	TRBJ2-7	few	TGTGCCAGCAGCTCCTTCCTTACTAGACTAGCGGGCAGCTCCTACGAGCAGTACTTC	CASSSFLTRLAGSSYEQYF
TRBD2	TRBV3-1	TRBJ2-7	-	TGTGCCAGCAGCCAAGTAGGCCTAGCGGGAGAGCAACAGTACTTC	CASSQVGLAGEQQYF
TRBD2	TRBV4-3	TRBJ2-5	few	TGCGCCAGCAGCCAAGTTGATCCTAGCGGGAGGGAGACCCAGTACTTC	CASSQVDPSGRETQYF
-	TRBV29-1	TRBJ1-2	-	TGCAGCGTTGAAAAAGGCGGGGGGCTTGGCTACACCTTC	CSVEKGGGLGYTF
TRBD1	TRBV7-9	TRBJ2-7	-	TGTGCCAGCAGCAACCGGGACAGGGGCAACGAGCAGTACTTC	CASSNRDRGNEQYF
-	TRBV10-3	TRBJ1-5	-	TGTGCCATCAGCCGACCCGATCAGCCCCAGCATTTT	CAISRPDQPQHF
-	TRBV10-3	TRBJ2-5	-	TGTGCCATCAGTGTTGACAGAGGGGAGACCCAGTACTTC	CAISVDRGETQYF
-	TRBV29-1	TRBJ1-2	few	TGCAGCGTTGACCCCTCCGCAGCCCAGGTCCGTGGCTACACCTTC	CSVDPSAAQVRGYTF
TRBD2	TRBV20-1	TRBJ2-5	-	TGCAGTGCTTTCTCCCGGGAGGGCGATGGGACCCAGTACTTC	CSAFSREGDGTQYF